The rows below give T cell receptor beta chains drawn from one sample of a study of blood T cell repertoires in COVID-19. Some clones are missing from TCRdb's copy, which holds only in-frame ones; the method was immunoSEQ multiplex PCR. Here the sample spans about 76,000 clones, approximately 83% being singletons. Sequenced: peripheral blood. Source of these receptors: a man aged 80 or over with acute or convalescent COVID-19. The CDR3 runs from the conserved cysteine through the conserved F or W. D genes are given only for firm matches. Clone sizes are given selectively: once, few, many, or a class where the clone is expanded.

CDR3nt	CDR3aa	abundance	d_gene	v_gene	j_gene
TGTGCCAGCAGTCTCGGGACAGGGTTTGGCACTGAAGCTTTCTTT	CASSLGTGFGTEAFF	.	TRBD1	TRBV27	TRBJ1-1
TGTGCCAGCAGGGGTTCGACAGGGTTAACCGGGGAGCTGTTTTTT	CASRGSTGLTGELFF	.	TRBD1	TRBV2	TRBJ2-2
TGTGCCAGTAGTACGTCACAGGGGACTGAAGCTTTCTTT	CASSTSQGTEAFF	.	TRBD1	TRBV19	TRBJ1-1
TGTGCCAGCAGCCCCGGGACAGGCGGAGATACGCAGTATTTT	CASSPGTGGDTQYF	.	TRBD1	TRBV3-1/TRBV3-2	TRBJ2-3
TGTGCCAGCAGCTTGAAACAGGGGGATAATTCACCCCTCCACTTT	CASSLKQGDNSPLHF	few	TRBD1	TRBV5-4	TRBJ1-6
TGTGCCAGCAGTGTGCCGGGACACATCATGAACACTGAAGCTTTCTTT	CASSVPGHIMNTEAFF	.	.	TRBV28	TRBJ1-1
TGTGCCAGCAGCCGTCGCCGGGAGACCCAGTACTTC	CASSRRRETQYF	.	.	TRBV14	TRBJ2-5
TGTGCCAGTCTTCCCCAGGGGGATAATGGCTACACCTTC	CASLPQGDNGYTF	.	TRBD1	TRBV28	TRBJ1-2
TGTGCCAGCGTGAGGACAGGGGGCAACTATGGCTACACCTTC	CASVRTGGNYGYTF	.	TRBD1	TRBV6-5	TRBJ1-2
TGCGCCAGCAGCTTGGCCGCAGGGTTAAACTATGGCTACACCTTC	CASSLAAGLNYGYTF	.	.	TRBV5-1	TRBJ1-2
TGTGCCAGCAGCTTATCAGCGGGACCCACAGATACGCAGTATTTT	CASSLSAGPTDTQYF	.	TRBD2	TRBV11-2	TRBJ2-3
TGTGCCAGCAGAACAATTCCGACAGTCCCTGAAGCTTTCTTT	CASRTIPTVPEAFF	.	.	TRBV6-5	TRBJ1-1
TGTGCCAGCAGCTTAGTGCCTAGACCTAGCACAGATACGCAGTATTTT	CASSLVPRPSTDTQYF	.	.	TRBV7-2	TRBJ2-3
TGTGCCAGCAGCCCCATGAACACTGAAGCTTTCTTT	CASSPMNTEAFF	.	.	TRBV5-6	TRBJ1-1
TGTGCCAGCAGCCGATTGGAGAATACAGGAATGAACACTGAAGCTTTCTTT	CASSRLENTGMNTEAFF	.	.	TRBV5-6	TRBJ1-1
TGTGCCAGTAGTATCGGCCCGGGACAGGGGGCGTACAATGAGCAGTTCTTC	CASSIGPGQGAYNEQFF	.	TRBD1	TRBV19	TRBJ2-1
TGTGCCATCAGTGAGCAGGACACGGGCTACACAGATACGCAGTATTTT	CAISEQDTGYTDTQYF	.	.	TRBV10-3	TRBJ2-3
TGTGCCAGCAGCTTAGTGGTATTGGCGGGGGGAAACACCATATATTTT	CASSLVVLAGGNTIYF	few	.	TRBV11-2	TRBJ1-3
TGTGCCATCAGTGAGTTACAGGAGAACACTGAAGCTTTCTTT	CAISELQENTEAFF	.	.	TRBV10-3	TRBJ1-1
TGTGCCAGCAGCTTAGGGCAGGGGACTGAAGCTTTCTTT	CASSLGQGTEAFF	.	.	TRBV7-9	TRBJ1-1
TGTGCCAGCAGCTTGAATAGGGGGCGAGGGATGGGCTACACCTTC	CASSLNRGRGMGYTF	.	TRBD1	TRBV5-4	TRBJ1-2
TGCGCCAGCAGCCAAGATATTGTTGCGGACGAGCAGTACTTC	CASSQDIVADEQYF	.	.	TRBV4-3	TRBJ2-7
TGTGCCAGCAGTCACAACCCGTATGGCTACACCTTC	CASSHNPYGYTF	many	.	TRBV12-3/TRBV12-4	TRBJ1-2